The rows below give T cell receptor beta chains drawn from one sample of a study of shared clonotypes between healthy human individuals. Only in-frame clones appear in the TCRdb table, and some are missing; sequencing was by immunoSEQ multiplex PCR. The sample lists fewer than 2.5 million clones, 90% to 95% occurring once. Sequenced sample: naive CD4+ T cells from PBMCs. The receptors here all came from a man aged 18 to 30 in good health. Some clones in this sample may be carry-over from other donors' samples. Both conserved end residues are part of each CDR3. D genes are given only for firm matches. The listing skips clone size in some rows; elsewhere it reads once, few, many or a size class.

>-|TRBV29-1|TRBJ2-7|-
CSFSRGATYEQYF
TGCAGCTTTTCCAGGGGAGCAACCTACGAGCAGTACTTC
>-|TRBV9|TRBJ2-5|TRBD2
CASSVGTSGGQETQYF
TGTGCCAGCAGCGTAGGGACTAGCGGGGGTCAAGAGACCCAGTACTTC
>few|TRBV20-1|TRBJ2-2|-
CSALETGELFF
TGCAGTGCGCTGGAGACCGGGGAGCTGTTTTTT
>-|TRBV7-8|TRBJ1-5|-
CASSLLWDPADQPQHF
TGTGCCAGCAGCCTCCTTTGGGACCCTGCGGATCAGCCCCAGCATTTT
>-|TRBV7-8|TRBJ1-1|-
CASSLGERSEAFF
TGTGCCAGCAGCTTAGGCGAGCGATCTGAAGCTTTCTTT
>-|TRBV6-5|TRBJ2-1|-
CASIDSYNEQFF
TGTGCCAGCATCGACAGTTACAATGAGCAGTTCTTC
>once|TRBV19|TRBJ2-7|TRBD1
CASSTGQVSYEQYF
TGTGCCAGTAGTACGGGACAGGTCTCCTACGAGCAGTACTTC
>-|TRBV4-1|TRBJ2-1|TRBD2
CASSQVKLRTSGSVDNEQFF
TGCGCCAGCAGCCAAGTAAAACTTCGGACTAGCGGGAGTGTGGACAATGAGCAGTTCTTC
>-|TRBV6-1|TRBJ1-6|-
CASSEVWVVNSPLHF
TGTGCCAGCAGTGAAGTGTGGGTGGTCAATTCACCCCTCCACTTT
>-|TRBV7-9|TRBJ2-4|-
CASSSPNQGAKNIQYF
TGTGCCAGCAGCTCACCCAACCAGGGGGCCAAAAACATTCAGTACTTC
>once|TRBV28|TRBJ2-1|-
CASTQGGTTYNEQFF
TGTGCCAGCACCCAGGGGGGGACTACGTACAATGAGCAGTTCTTC
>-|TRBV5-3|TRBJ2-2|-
CARSLGQTVPNTGELFF
TGTGCCAGAAGCTTAGGGCAGACCGTCCCCAACACCGGGGAGCTGTTTTTT
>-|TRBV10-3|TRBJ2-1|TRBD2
CAISAYPSGREGEQFF
TGTGCCATCAGTGCCTACCCTAGCGGGAGGGAGGGTGAGCAGTTCTTC
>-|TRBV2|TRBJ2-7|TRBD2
CASSSSGELGQYF
TGTGCCAGCAGTTCTAGCGGGGAGCTCGGGCAGTACTTC
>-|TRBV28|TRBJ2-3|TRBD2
CASSLILRASGRVTDTQYF
TGTGCCAGCAGTTTAATTCTACGGGCTAGCGGGAGAGTCACAGATACGCAGTATTTT
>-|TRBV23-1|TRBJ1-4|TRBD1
CASCRGPIEKLFF
TGCGCCAGCTGCAGGGGGCCGATCGAAAAACTGTTTTTT
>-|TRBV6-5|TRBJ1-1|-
CASTDSGPWNTEAFF
TGTGCCAGCACCGACTCGGGACCCTGGAACACTGAAGCTTTCTTT
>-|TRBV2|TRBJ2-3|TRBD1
CASSVGQGIYTQYF
TGTGCCAGCAGCGTGGGACAGGGGATCTATACGCAGTATTTT
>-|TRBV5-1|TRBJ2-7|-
CASTDSYEQYF
TGCGCCAGCACTGACAGCTACGAGCAGTACTTC
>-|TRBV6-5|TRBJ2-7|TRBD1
CASSLGAGGSDEQYF
TGTGCCAGCAGCCTTGGAGCAGGGGGTTCGGACGAGCAGTACTTC
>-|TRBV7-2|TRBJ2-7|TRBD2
CASSARTSFYEQYF
TGTGCCAGCAGCGCACGGACTAGCTTCTACGAGCAGTACTTC
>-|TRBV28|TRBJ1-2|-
CASSQGYYGYTF
TGTGCCAGCTCTCAGGGGTACTATGGCTACACCTTC
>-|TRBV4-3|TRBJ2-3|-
CASSQESGTDTQYF
TGCGCCAGCAGCCAAGAAAGCGGCACAGATACGCAGTATTTT
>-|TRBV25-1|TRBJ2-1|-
CASSRSGSSYNEQFF
TGTGCCAGCAGTCGGTCAGGGTCGTCCTACAATGAGCAGTTCTTC
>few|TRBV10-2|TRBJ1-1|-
CASSLQIGTEAFF
TGCGCCAGCAGTTTGCAGATAGGCACTGAAGCTTTCTTT
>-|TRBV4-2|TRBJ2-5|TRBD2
CASSVGTSGAQETQYF
TGTGCCAGCAGCGTTGGGACTAGCGGGGCGCAAGAGACCCAGTACTTC
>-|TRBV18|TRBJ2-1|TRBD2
CASSRIAGTNDNEQFF
TGTGCCAGCTCACGAATTGCCGGGACTAACGACAATGAGCAGTTCTTC
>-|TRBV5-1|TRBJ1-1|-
CASSFQVSNTEAFF
TGCGCCAGCAGCTTTCAGGTTTCGAACACTGAAGCTTTCTTT
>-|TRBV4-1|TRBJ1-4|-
CASSQDVRGGGEKLFF
TGCGCCAGCAGCCAAGATGTCAGGGGTGGTGGCGAAAAACTGTTTTTT
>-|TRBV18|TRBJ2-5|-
CASSPAAETQYF
TGTGCCAGCTCACCTGCTGCGGAGACCCAGTACTTC
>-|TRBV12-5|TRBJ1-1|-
CASGLTAGNTEAFF
TGTGCTAGTGGTTTGACGGCAGGGAACACTGAAGCTTTCTTT
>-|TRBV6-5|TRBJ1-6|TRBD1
CASRAGTGGNSPLHF
TGTGCCAGCAGGGCCGGGACAGGGGGAAATTCACCCCTCCACTTT
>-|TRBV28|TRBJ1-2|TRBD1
CASRTGSHSGDGTF
TGTGCCAGCAGGACAGGGTCCCACTCGGGGGATGGCACCTTC
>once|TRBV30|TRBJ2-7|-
CAWSRSGFVEQYF
TGTGCCTGGAGTCGTTCAGGCTTCGTCGAGCAGTACTTC
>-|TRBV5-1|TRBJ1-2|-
CASSLSGGDYGYTF
TGCGCCAGCAGCTTGTCTGGGGGAGACTATGGCTACACCTTC
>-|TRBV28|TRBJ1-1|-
CASFSGTEAFF
TGTGCCAGCTTTAGCGGCACTGAAGCTTTCTTT
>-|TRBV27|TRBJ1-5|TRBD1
CASAWDRYSNQPQHF
TGTGCCAGCGCCTGGGACAGATATAGCAATCAGCCCCAGCATTTT
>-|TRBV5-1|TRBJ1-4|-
CASSPERPATNEKLFF
TGCGCCAGCAGCCCGGAGAGGCCGGCAACTAATGAAAAACTGTTTTTT
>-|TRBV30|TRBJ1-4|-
CAWSGERNSEKLFF
TGTGCCTGGAGTGGAGAGAGGAATAGTGAAAAACTGTTTTTT
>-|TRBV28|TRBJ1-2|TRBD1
CASSPRTGRNYGYTF
TGTGCCAGCAGTCCGCGGACAGGGAGGAACTATGGCTACACCTTC
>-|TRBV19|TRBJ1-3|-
CASSSTVGTGNTIYF
TGTGCCAGTAGCTCGACAGTGGGCACTGGAAACACCATATATTTT
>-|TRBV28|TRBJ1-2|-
CASSLSYLNYGYTF
TGTGCCAGCAGTTTATCGTATCTAAACTATGGCTACACCTTC
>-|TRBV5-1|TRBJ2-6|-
CASSLAPGPLAGANVLTF
TGCGCCAGCAGCTTGGCACCCGGGCCCCTTGCCGGGGCCAACGTCCTGACTTTC
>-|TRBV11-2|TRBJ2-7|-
CASSPAVVGRQYF
TGTGCCAGCAGCCCGGCGGTTGTCGGTCGGCAGTACTTC
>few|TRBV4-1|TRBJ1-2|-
CASSQSLYGYTF
TGCGCCAGCAGCCAATCACTCTATGGCTACACCTTC
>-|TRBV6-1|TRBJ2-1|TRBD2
CASSGHTSGSGHEQFF
TGTGCCAGCAGTGGCCATACTAGCGGGAGCGGTCATGAGCAGTTCTTC
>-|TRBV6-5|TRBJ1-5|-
CASQRTANQPQHF
TGTGCCAGCCAACGGACAGCAAATCAGCCCCAGCATTTT
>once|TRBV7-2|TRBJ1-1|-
CASSFSSGVEAFF
TGTGCCAGCAGCTTTTCCTCCGGCGTTGAAGCTTTCTTT
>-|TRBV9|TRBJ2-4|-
CASSLEGGRLDIQYF
TGTGCCAGCAGCCTAGAGGGGGGTCGGTTGGACATTCAGTACTTC
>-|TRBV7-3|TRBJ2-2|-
CASSLVPDKTIMNTGELFF
TGTGCCAGCAGCTTAGTACCGGACAAGACGATAATGAACACCGGGGAGCTGTTTTTT
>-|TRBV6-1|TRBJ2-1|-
CASSEPSPLRAIRFF
TGTGCCAGCAGTGAACCCTCCCCTCTTCGGGCTATAAGGTTCTTC
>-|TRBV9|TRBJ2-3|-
CASGLGFTDTQYF
TGTGCCAGCGGGCTCGGTTTCACAGATACGCAGTATTTT
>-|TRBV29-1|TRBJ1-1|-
CSGIGQWNTEAFF
TGCAGCGGCATAGGACAGTGGAACACTGAAGCTTTCTTT
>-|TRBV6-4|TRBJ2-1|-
CASAPAISSYNEQFF
TGTGCCAGCGCCCCCGCTATTAGCTCCTACAATGAGCAGTTCTTC